One T cell receptor (beta chain) is described in this entry. The same CDR3 can be traced to other DNA sequences in this sample. This entry belongs to a study of cytomegalovirus exposure and HLA in healthy donors. The PCR had 60 Vbeta and 13 Jbeta primers. TCRdb keeps only in-frame clones here, not all; method: immunoSEQ multiplex PCR. Among 150,000 to 200,000 clones listed, roughly 68% were seen once. This clonotype originated in a man aged 25-45 years in good health and CMV-seropositive. The sequencing input was PBMCs.

CDR3: CASSYSRGHEQYF. For the CDR3, the DNA is TGTGCCAGCAGTTACTCTCGGGGTCACGAGCAGTACTTC. The chain is built from TRBV6-5 and TRBJ2-7, with D tentatively TRBD2 (5 bases). Per germline, CDR1 MNHEY and CDR2 SVGAGI. V gave up 0 bases and J gave up 5 bases, with 8 bases separating them. This CDR3 has 13 residues.